This TCR beta chain was captured in a study of T-cell reconstitution after alpha-beta-depleted transplantation in children. V lost 2 bases and J lost 2; bases outside the gene matches: 5. The CDR3 runs 15 residues. Per germline, CDR1 MDHEN and CDR2 SYDVKM. The sample holds a few counts of this clonotype. Preparation of the TCRbeta library involved a method that used unique molecular identifiers. TCRdb re-derived calls from the PCR reads in MiXCR, one entry per CDR3 protein. The sample lists about 370,000 distinct CDR3 sequences, approximately 20% occurring once. The receptor comes from a human donor who donated a stem cell graft to a child with acute myeloid leukemia. This sample comprised PBMCs from the stem cell graft donor, obtained from the stem cell graft. V gene TRBV28 combines with J gene TRBJ2-7; 8 positions agree with TRBD2. CDR3 sequence reads: CASSLRHSGAYEQYF. The CDR3 DNA is TGTGCCAGCAGTTTAAGGCATAGCGGGGCCTACGAGCAGTACTTC.